These 27 T cell receptor beta chains came from one sample sequenced in a study of patients and donors after allogeneic stem cell transplantation. TCRdb fed the RT-PCR reads into MiXCR, producing one record per CDR3 protein. The sample shows some 230,000 distinct CDR3 sequences, around 14% of them seen only once. Sequenced input: blood, either unsorted or a sorted T cell fraction (not recorded which). These receptor sequences come from a human donor who was either an allogeneic HSCT recipient or a stem cell or donor lymphocyte infusion donor (not recorded which). It is not recorded whose cells these are; they may come from a transplant donor.

V usage is TRBV6-5 and J usage is TRBJ2-5; 8 nucleotides line up with TRBD2. CDR3 length equals 14 residues. The J segment lost 3 bases and the V segment lost 4 bases, leaving 4 bases of the junction unmatched. Germline V gene lookup returns CDR1 MNHEY and CDR2 SVGAGI. CDR3 protein: CASSLTSAEETQYF. As DNA, the CDR3 is TGTGCCAGCAGTTTGACTAGCGCGGAAGAGACCCAGTACTTC.

This clonotype appeared a few times. The V and J genes are TRBV9 and TRBJ2-1; 8 bases are a match to TRBD2. The CDR3 totals 14 residues. Germline values: CDR1 SGDLS, CDR2 YYNGEE. V lost 4 bases, J lost 7 bases, and 7 bases stayed unmatched. In nucleotides, the CDR3 is TGTGCCAGCAGCCCAAGCGGGAGCTGGAATGAGCAGTTCTTC. This sequence encodes CASSPSGSWNEQFF.

In this sample, this clonotype turned up many times. The chain has TRBV12-3 or TRBV12-4 and TRBJ2-7; a weak D match, TRBD2 (7 bases). The CDR3 has 12 residues. The CDR3 DNA reads TGTGCCAGCAGTTTAGATGCGGGGGCGGGGTTCGTC. Its translation is CASSLDAGAGFV.

This clonotype was seen a handful of times. This chain uses TRBV4-1 with TRBJ1-2; 9 nucleotides line up with TRBD1. The CDR3 runs to 15 residues. J lost 4 bases, V lost 4 bases, and 7 bases had no gene match. Germline CDR1 reads MGHRA; CDR2 reads YSYEKL. CDR3 sequence reads: CASSPQTGGGYGYTF. CDR3 nucleotides: TGCGCCAGCAGCCCTCAGACAGGGGGAGGCTATGGCTACACCTTC.

This clonotype was detected only once. The V gene is TRBV9, the J gene TRBJ1-3; no firm D call. The V gene lost 4 bases and the J gene lost 1 base, with 12 bases spanning the gap. This CDR3 contains 15 residues. CDR1 SGDLS and CDR2 YYNGEE come from the germline V gene. The CDR3 reads CASSLLPGSGNTIYF. CDR3 DNA: TGTGCCAGCAGCCTCCTACCAGGATCTGGAAACACCATATATTTT.

Notes on this clonotype: A read error is possible here, since a much larger clone lies one base away. V gene TRBV7-7 combines with J gene TRBJ2-2; D perhaps matches TRBD1 (5 bases). The V gene's germline CDR1 is SSHAT and CDR2 FNYEAQ (reference sequence). The CDR3 covers 15 residues. CDR3 residues: CDSSLKSGSTGELFF. DNA of the CDR3: TGTGATAGCAGCTTAAAATCAGGGTCCACCGGGGAGCTGTTTTTT.

The chain uses TRBV3-1 and TRBJ2-3; 14 positions match TRBD2. The CDR3 loop spans 16 amino acids. J gave up 3 bases and V 8 bases, and 7 bases lay outside the gene matches. Per the germline V gene, CDR1 is LGHDT and CDR2 is YNNKEL (reference sequence). Written as DNA, the CDR3 is TGTGCCAGCGGACGACTAGCGGGAGGGCAAACAGATACGCAGTATTTT. It yields the protein CASGRLAGGQTDTQYF.

This clonotype was recorded a few times. The rearrangement links TRBV9 to TRBJ2-7; D is unclear. V lost 0 bases and J 0 bases, leaving 7 bases between the germline ends. CDR3 length equals 14 residues. Germline values: CDR1 SGDLS, CDR2 YYNGEE. CDR3: CASSVAVSSYEQYF. CDR3 in DNA: TGTGCCAGCAGCGTAGCGGTGAGCTCCTACGAGCAGTACTTC.

Ten or more counts support this clonotype. The chain couples TRBV27 to TRBJ1-1; D uncertain. The CDR3 runs to 15 residues. Germline V gene sequence: CDR1 MNHEY, CDR2 SMNVEV (reference sequence). V lost 5 bases to trimming and J lost 0 bases, with 13 bases between them. The DNA for the CDR3 is TGTGCCAGCAGTCTCCCCGGACGGATGAACACTGAAGCTTTCTTT. The encoded protein is CASSLPGRMNTEAFF.

The chain has TRBV5-8 and TRBJ2-5, with D perhaps assigned TRBD1 or TRBD2 (6 bases each). V was shortened by 0 bases and J by 2 bases, with 14 bases between the two germline ends. The CDR3 sequence is 16 residues long. CDR1 is SGHTS, CDR2 YDEGEE, per germline. This CDR3 is CASSLDRGVAQETQYF. Here the CDR3 DNA reads TGTGCCAGCAGCTTGGATAGGGGGGTCGCGCAAGAGACCCAGTACTTC.

The chain links TRBV9 to TRBJ1-2; unclear D gene. Trimming shortened V by 0 bases and J by 5 bases, and 11 bases separated the two germline ends. This CDR3 is 14 amino acids long. Germline assignment: CDR1 SGDLS and CDR2 YYNGEE. In nucleotides, the CDR3 is TGTGCCAGCAGCGTAGATGTCAGGCCGTATGGCTACACCTTC. This sequence encodes CASSVDVRPYGYTF.

This clonotype has just a few counts. This chain connects TRBV7-2 to TRBJ1-5; TRBD1 agrees at 8 bases. Losses at the gene ends were 4 bases for V and 6 bases for J; bases not matched to a gene: 11. Germline-derived CDR1 and CDR2 are SGHTA and FQGNSA. This CDR3 region has 16 residues. CDR3: CASSSTIGQGGQPQHF. In DNA, the CDR3 is TGTGCCAGCAGCTCAACTATAGGACAGGGTGGTCAGCCCCAGCATTTT.

This clonotype occurred a few times. This sequence joins TRBV6-5 and TRBJ2-7, with D tentatively TRBD1 or TRBD2 (5 bases each). This CDR3 is 14 amino acids long. V dropped 0 bases and J dropped 0 bases, with 6 bases sitting between them. The V gene's germline CDR1 is MNHEY and CDR2 SVGAGI. The CDR3 region has the DNA TGTGCCAGCAGTTACTCCGGGGCCTCCTACGAGCAGTACTTC. The encoded protein is CASSYSGASYEQYF.

This clonotype was counted a few times. The rearrangement links TRBV11-2 to TRBJ2-7, with D tentatively TRBD2 (6 bases). There are 15 residues in the CDR3. The V and J ends lost 3 bases and 2 bases respectively, with 14 bases between them. Germline CDR1 reads SGHAT; CDR2 reads FQNNGV. The CDR3 region has the DNA TGTGCCAGCAGCTTCGGGGCGGGGCAGACCTACGAGCAGTACTTC. Amino acid sequence: CASSFGAGQTYEQYF. Full variable domain (outside the CDR3, taken from reference TRBV11-2 and TRBJ2-7): EAGVAQSPRYKIIEKRQSVAFWCNPISGHATLYWYQQILGQGPKLLIQFQNNGVVDDSQLPKDRFSAERLKGVDSTLKIQPAKLEDSAVYLCASSFGAGQTYEQYFGPGTRLTVT.

This clonotype was seen ten or more times. The chain couples TRBV25-1 to TRBJ2-5; either TRBD1 or TRBD2 may supply D (5 bases each). V lost 5 bases and J lost 1, with 8 bases in between. This CDR3 contains 13 residues. From germline, CDR1 is MGHDK and CDR2 SYGVNS. CDR3 in amino acids: CASSSGTQETQYF. CDR3 sequence (DNA): TGTGCCAGCAGTAGTGGGACCCAAGAGACCCAGTACTTC. Using reference TRBV25-1 and TRBJ2-5 for the parts outside the CDR3, the full variable domain is EADIYQTPRYLVIGTGKKITLECSQTMGHDKMYWYQQDPGMELHLIHYSYGVNSTEKGDLSSESTVSRIRTEHFPLTLESARPSHTSQYLCASSSGTQETQYFGPGTRLLVL.

The table lists this clonotype with many counts. This rearrangement joins TRBV9 to TRBJ2-1; 12 positions match TRBD2. With V trimmed by 6 bases and J by 10 bases, 8 bases remained unmatched. Germline V CDR1 and CDR2: SGDLS, YYNGEE. The CDR3 runs to 14 residues. The CDR3 loop reads CASTAGLAGPEQFF. The CDR3 DNA sequence: TGTGCCAGCACCGCTGGACTAGCGGGACCGGAGCAGTTCTTC.

Ten or more counts support this clonotype. The chain carries TRBV9 and TRBJ2-2; 13 nucleotides match TRBD2. Germline CDR1 reads SGDLS; CDR2 reads YYNGEE. Trimming at V came to 3 bases and at J to 7 bases, leaving 12 bases not matched to a gene. CDR3 length: 18 amino acids. Here the CDR3 reads CASSAGLAGAQVVGELFF. The CDR3 DNA sequence: TGTGCCAGCAGCGCTGGACTAGCGGGGGCCCAGGTAGTCGGGGAGCTGTTTTTT.

The chain joins TRBV6-1 to TRBJ2-3, with no clear D. The CDR3 spans 15 residues. Germline V gene lookup returns CDR1 MNHNS and CDR2 SASEGT. Trimming removed 1 base from V and 3 bases from J, with 11 bases in between. Here the CDR3 reads CASSEEVYGTDTQYF. Here the CDR3 DNA reads TGTGCCAGCAGTGAAGAGGTCTATGGGACAGATACGCAGTATTTT.

This clonotype was seen a handful of times. The genes are TRBV4-1 and TRBJ2-7; D remains ambiguous. In germline, CDR1 is MGHRA, CDR2 YSYEKL. With 1 base removed from V and 9 bases from J, the gap between germline ends came to 7 bases. There are 11 residues in the CDR3. CDR3 nucleotides: TGCGCCAGCAGCCAAGTCTTAGGGCAGTACTTC. This codes for CASSQVLGQYF.

This clonotype was seen more than once but under ten times. This sequence joins TRBV3-1 and TRBJ2-5; TRBD2 matches 9 bases. The CDR3 totals 13 residues. Germline assignment: CDR1 LGHDT and CDR2 YNNKEL (reference sequence). V lost 6 bases to trimming and J lost 5 bases; unmatched junction nucleotides: 4. For the CDR3, the DNA is TGTGCCAGCAGGGGACTAGCTTGGGAGACCCAGTACTTC. It translates to CASRGLAWETQYF.

The chain uses TRBV19 and TRBJ2-5, with D maybe TRBD2 (5 bases). CDR1 LNHDA and CDR2 SQIVND come from the germline V gene (reference sequence). V dropped 3 bases and J dropped 1 base, with 12 bases sitting between them. This CDR3 comprises 15 residues. The CDR3 bases are TGTGCCAGTAGTATCGGTACGGGGTTCCAAGAGACCCAGTACTTC. Translation: CASSIGTGFQETQYF.

A note on this clonotype: Compared with germline, one end of the junction differs, possibly owing to a read error. The CDR3 sequence: CASSFGFRGPGGQETQYF. In nucleotides, the CDR3 is TGTGCTAGCAGCTTTGGCTTTCGTGGGCCAGGGGGGCAAGAGACCCAGTACTTC. The chain carries TRBV7-7 and TRBJ2-5; perhaps TRBD1 as D (7 bases). CDR1 SSHAT and CDR2 FNYEAQ come from the germline V gene (reference sequence). CDR3 length equals 18 residues.

This clonotype showed up many times. V usage is TRBV7-6 and J usage is TRBJ2-7; 10 bases are shared with TRBD1. V gave up 0 bases and J gave up 5 bases; unmatched junction bases: 10. The CDR3 extends over 17 amino acids. Germline loops: CDR1 SGHVS, CDR2 FNYEAQ. CDR3 coding DNA: TGTGCCAGCAGCTTAGCGTACTCGGGACAGGGGATCCACGAGCAGTACTTC. This gives the protein CASSLAYSGQGIHEQYF.

This clonotype has at least ten counts. The chain combines TRBV7-2 with TRBJ2-7; tentative D call: TRBD1 (5 bases). The germline V gene has CDR1 SGHTA and CDR2 FQGNSA. The V gene lost 5 bases and the J gene lost 2 bases, with 13 bases spanning the gap. The CDR3 covers 14 residues. This CDR3 reads CASSKWTLTYEQYF. The CDR3, as DNA: TGTGCCAGCAGCAAGTGGACACTAACCTACGAGCAGTACTTC.

The chain recombines TRBV10-3 with TRBJ1-6; TRBD1 might be the D (6 bases). Germline V lookup: CDR1 ENHRY, CDR2 SYGVKD. The CDR3 totals 15 residues. V lost 7 bases to trimming and J lost 5 bases, with 15 bases between them. CDR3 coding DNA: TGTGCCATCACGGGGGGGACAACAAATAATTCACCCCTCCACTTT. The encoded protein is CAITGGTTNNSPLHF.

This clonotype has a count of ten or more. The J gene is TRBJ1-3, the V gene TRBV5-6; D gene unclear. Germline V gene lookup returns CDR1 SGHDT and CDR2 YYEEEE. The CDR3 is 14 amino acids. Trimming stripped 0 bases from V and 7 bases from J, with 11 bases between. The CDR3 DNA reads TGTGCCAGCAGCTTGGTGTGGGAGGCGAACACCATATATTTT. This translates into CASSLVWEANTIYF. Supplemented by reference TRBV5-6 and TRBJ1-3, the full variable domain reads DAGVTQSPTHLIKTRGQQVTLRCSPKSGHDTVSWYQQALGQGPQFIFQYYEEEERQRGNFPDRFSGHQFPNYSSELNVNALLLGDSALYLCASSLVWEANTIYFGEGSWLTVV.

In this sample, this clonotype turned up a few times. The V call is TRBV20-1, the J call TRBJ2-7, with TRBD1 matching over 9 bases. The germline CDR1 and CDR2 sequences are DFQATT and SNEGSKA (reference sequence). Trimming removed 3 bases from V and 5 bases from J; junction bases left unmatched: 8. This CDR3 has 14 residues. The CDR3 DNA reads TGCAGTGCTAGGCCCCCCGGGACAGGGAACGAGCAGTACTTC. It encodes CSARPPGTGNEQYF.